A single sample gave rise to the 18 T cell receptor beta chains below, sequenced in a study of blood T cell repertoires in COVID-19. The data were produced by immunoSEQ multiplex PCR, yet TCRdb's version contains in-frame clones alone and is incomplete. Altogether tens of thousands of clones are present, more than 75% being singletons, with the ten largest covering roughly a fifth. The material sequenced was peripheral blood. These receptors came from a human donor in a cohort sampled during active COVID-19.

The chain joins TRBV7-4 to TRBJ2-2; D may be TRBD2 (5 bases). V dropped 3 bases and J dropped 5 bases, with 19 bases sitting between them. The CDR3 has 17 amino acids. CDR1 is SGHVT and CDR2 is SQSDAQ in the germline V gene. CDR3 protein: CASSLVKVRVLTGELFF. DNA of the CDR3: TGTGCCAGCAGCTTGGTTAAGGTGCGGGTTTTGACCGGGGAGCTGTTTTTT.

V is TRBV19 and J is TRBJ1-6; TRBD1 matches at 9 bases. The CDR3 has 15 amino acids. Germline CDR1 reads LNHDA; CDR2 reads SQIVND (reference sequence). V trimming: 4 bases; J trimming: 4 bases; junction bases outside the gene matches: 2. CDR3 coding DNA: TGTGCCAGTAGTAGAGGACAGGGGTATAATTCACCCCTCCACTTT. Translating gives CASSRGQGYNSPLHF.

V gene TRBV10-1 combines with J gene TRBJ2-2, with 9 bases identical to TRBD2. Germline V gene data show CDR1 as WNHNN and CDR2 as SYGVQD (reference sequence). CDR3 size: 16 residues. Trimming took 3 bases from V and 7 from J; bases not matched to a gene: 9. The CDR3 DNA sequence: TGCGCCAGCAGTGAAATCTCTAGCGGGGACGACGGGGAGCTGTTTTTT. The encoded protein is CASSEISSGDDGELFF.

This clone showed up just once. The chain recombines TRBV4-2 with TRBJ2-2, with a weak D call TRBD1 (6 bases). The CDR3 length is 16 residues. Germline V CDR1 and CDR2: LGHNA, YNFKEQ. Trimming removed 2 bases at V and 6 bases at J, with 16 bases between. CDR3 protein: CASSQRQVTGPGELFF. The DNA for the CDR3 is TGTGCCAGCAGCCAACGCCAAGTAACAGGGCCCGGGGAGCTGTTTTTT.

This rearrangement joins TRBV5-1 to TRBJ2-7, with 11 bases aligning to TRBD1. The CDR3 is 14 residues long. The V gene's germline CDR1 is SGHRS and CDR2 YFSETQ. V shed 3 bases and J 4 bases; nucleotides not matched to a gene: 3. In nucleotides, the CDR3 is TGCGCCAGCAGCTGGGGGACAGGGGGTTACGAGCAGTACTTC. The encoded protein is CASSWGTGGYEQYF.

This clone has a single count. The chain has TRBV15 and TRBJ1-1; the D gene is possibly TRBD1 (5 bases). This CDR3 contains 14 residues. Per germline, CDR1 LNHNV and CDR2 YYDKDF (reference sequence). The V end was cut by 3 bases, the J end by 5 bases, with 13 bases between. This chain's CDR3 is CATSRKGAGTEAFF. In DNA, the CDR3 is TGTGCCACCAGCAGGAAAGGGGCAGGTACTGAAGCTTTCTTT.

The CDR3 region is CASSVTLSVRQASKATNEKLFF. CDR3 coding DNA: TGTGCCAGCAGTGTAACCTTGTCCGTGAGACAGGCCTCAAAAGCAACTAATGAAAAACTGTTTTTT. The J gene is TRBJ1-4, the V gene TRBV2, with D possibly being TRBD1 (6 bases). The ends were cut back, 4 bases at V and 0 bases at J, with 30 bases in the middle. Germline-derived CDR1 and CDR2 are SNHLY and FYNNEI. The CDR3 covers 22 residues.

This chain joins TRBV10-1 and TRBJ2-2, with D maybe TRBD1 (6 bases). Germline CDR1 and CDR2: WNHNN and SYGVQD (reference sequence). This CDR3 is 13 amino acids long. The germline V and J ends were trimmed by 6 bases and 4 bases, with 9 bases remaining between them. The CDR3 reads CASSADSTGELFF. The CDR3 DNA follows: TGCGCCAGCAGCGCGGACAGCACCGGGGAGCTGTTTTTT.

This clone came up a few times. This chain connects TRBV4-2 to TRBJ2-3, with TRBD2 matching over 10 bases. The junction had 6 bases not matched to a gene; V was cut back by 1 base and J by 14 bases. CDR3 length: 13 residues. The germline V gene encodes CDR1 LGHNA and CDR2 YNFKEQ. This CDR3 is CASSQVLGLAVYF. The CDR3 DNA follows: TGTGCCAGCAGCCAAGTTTTAGGACTAGCGGTGTATTTT.

The rearrangement uses TRBV28 and TRBJ1-1, with a tentative D call TRBD1 (6 bases). The V gene's germline CDR1 is MDHEN and CDR2 SYDVKM. The CDR3 sequence is 13 residues long. Trimming stripped 9 bases from V and 6 bases from J, with 17 bases between. CDR3 DNA sequence: TGTGCCAGTAGGGGGGGGCTAACGGCTGAAGCTTTCTTT. It specifies CASRGGLTAEAFF.

The chain joins TRBV7-3 to TRBJ2-3; 7 nucleotides line up with TRBD2. The length of the CDR3 is 14 residues. Germline assignment: CDR1 SGHTA and CDR2 FQGTGA. The trim removed 4 bases at V and 1 base at J, leaving 2 bases unmatched. For the CDR3, the DNA is TGTGCCAGCAGCTCCGCGGGGGGCACAGATACGCAGTATTTT. It specifies CASSSAGGTDTQYF. The full variable domain, in which reference TRBV7-3 and TRBJ2-3 provide the parts outside the CDR3, is GAGVSQTPSNKVTEKGKYVELRCDPISGHTALYWYRQSLGQGPEFLIYFQGTGAADDSGLPNDRFFAVRPEGSVSTLKIQRTERGDSAVYLCASSSAGGTDTQYFGPGTRLTVL.

This rearrangement joins TRBV4-1 to TRBJ2-1; 7 positions agree with TRBD2. CDR1 is MGHRA, CDR2 YSYEKL, per germline. Losses at the gene ends were 3 bases for V and 7 bases for J; bases not matched to a gene: 9. This CDR3 comprises 15 residues. The CDR3 spells CASSHPWGGTNEQFF. Here the CDR3 DNA reads TGCGCCAGCAGCCACCCCTGGGGGGGGACTAATGAGCAGTTCTTC.

The chain uses TRBV9 and TRBJ2-2; maybe TRBD2 (6 bases). CDR1 is SGDLS, CDR2 YYNGEE, per germline. V dropped 4 bases and J dropped 7 bases, with 17 bases sitting between them. The CDR3 is made up of 15 amino acids. The CDR3: CASSPQTLRGGELFF. The CDR3 DNA follows: TGTGCCAGCAGCCCCCAGACATTGCGGGGCGGGGAGCTGTTTTTT.

The chain uses TRBV5-1 and TRBJ1-1; the D gene is possibly TRBD1 (6 bases). This CDR3 comprises 14 residues. The V gene lost 0 bases and the J gene lost 6 bases, with 12 bases spanning the gap. The germline V gene has CDR1 SGHRS and CDR2 YFSETQ. The CDR3 reads CASSLGGSGAEAFF. The CDR3 DNA reads TGCGCCAGCAGCTTGGGAGGGTCAGGGGCTGAAGCTTTCTTT.

The chain has TRBV28 and TRBJ1-1, with D possibly being TRBD1 (6 bases). The CDR3 is 15 residues long. Germline loops: CDR1 MDHEN, CDR2 SYDVKM. Trimming took 6 bases from V and 6 from J, leaving 20 bases between them. This chain's CDR3 is CASRGNLGADAEAFF. The CDR3, as DNA: TGTGCCAGCAGGGGGAATTTGGGGGCAGATGCTGAAGCTTTCTTT.

V is TRBV5-1 and J is TRBJ2-7, with 8 bases identical to TRBD1. In germline, CDR1 is SGHRS, CDR2 YFSETQ. The CDR3 is 15 amino acids. V shed 6 bases, J shed 5 bases, and the junction held 13 bases outside the gene matches. The CDR3 nucleotides read TGCGCCAGCAAAGGACAGGGCGGAGTTTCCCACGAGCAGTACTTC. Translated, it gives CASKGQGGVSHEQYF. The entire variable domain, with the rest obtained from reference TRBV5-1 and TRBJ2-7, is as follows: KAGVTQTPRYLIKTRGQQVTLSCSPISGHRSVSWYQQTPGQGLQFLFEYFSETQRNKGNFPGRFSGRQFSNSRSEMNVSTLELGDSALYLCASKGQGGVSHEQYFGPGTRLTVT.

Only a few counts were recorded for this clone. The gene calls are TRBV28 and TRBJ2-1, with 11 bases that match TRBD1. With V trimmed by 7 bases and J by 7 bases, 9 bases remained unmatched. The CDR3 spans 15 residues. Germline V gene sequence: CDR1 MDHEN, CDR2 SYDVKM. This CDR3 reads CASNSRDRGWNEQFF. The CDR3 coding sequence is TGTGCCAGCAACTCCCGGGACAGGGGGTGGAATGAGCAGTTCTTC.

The gene calls are TRBV5-8 and TRBJ1-4; D ambiguous. The CDR3 covers 15 residues. V was clipped by 4 bases and J by 0 bases, with 10 bases between them. Germline V gene sequence: CDR1 SGHTS, CDR2 YDEGEE. CDR3 nucleotide sequence: TGTGCCAGCAGCGCGGGCGTCGCAACTAATGAAAAACTGTTTTTT. Translating it yields CASSAGVATNEKLFF.